These 19 T cell receptor beta chains came from one sample sequenced in a study of patients and donors after allogeneic stem cell transplantation. TCRdb ran MiXCR on the RT-PCR reads and lists one entry per CDR3 protein. Of 900,000 to 1,000,000 distinct CDR3 sequences in the sample, 15% to 20% were seen once. The sample was blood, either unsorted or a sorted T cell fraction (not recorded which). The receptor set was obtained from a human donor who was either an allogeneic HSCT recipient or a stem cell or donor lymphocyte infusion donor (not recorded which). It is not recorded whose cells these are; they may come from a transplant donor.

This clonotype was picked up a small number of times. The V call is TRBV12-3 or TRBV12-4, the J call TRBJ2-4; TRBD1 agrees at 8 bases. Germline trimming cut 5 bases from V and 3 bases from J; bases unmatched to any gene: 12. This CDR3 spans 17 amino acids. CDR3 sequence reads: CASSPNGQGWDKNIQYF. The CDR3 nucleotides read TGTGCCAGCAGTCCCAACGGACAGGGATGGGACAAAAACATTCAGTACTTC.

This clonotype came up once. The chain couples TRBV11-1 to TRBJ2-7; 9 bases are shared with TRBD1. Germline V CDR1 and CDR2: SGHAT, FQDESV (reference sequence). V was clipped by 5 bases and J by 5 bases; unmatched bases: 4. The CDR3 totals 13 residues. CDR3 amino acids: CASSPWTGDEQYF. As DNA, the CDR3 is TGTGCCAGCAGCCCCTGGACAGGGGACGAGCAGTACTTC.

This clonotype occurred a few times. The chain has TRBV5-1 and TRBJ1-1; TRBD1 agrees at 7 bases. The CDR3 covers 11 residues. J was trimmed by 11 bases and V by 3 bases; bases with no gene match: 4. CDR1 is SGHRS and CDR2 is YFSETQ in the germline V gene. This CDR3 reads CASSSGTDAFF. The CDR3 nucleotides read TGCGCCAGCAGCTCCGGGACAGATGCTTTCTTT.

The chain uses TRBV10-3 and TRBJ2-6, with a weak D call TRBD1 (6 bases). This CDR3 is 15 amino acids long. Trimming removed 8 bases at V and 0 bases at J, with 11 bases between. The germline V gene has CDR1 ENHRY and CDR2 SYGVKD. The CDR3 DNA is TGTGCCATCCGACAGGCAACCTCTGGGGCCAACGTCCTGACTTTC. Its translation is CAIRQATSGANVLTF.

This clonotype was observed a handful of times. V gene TRBV20-1 combines with J gene TRBJ1-2, with TRBD1 identical over 9 bases. The CDR3 is 12 amino acids. In germline, CDR1 is DFQATT, CDR2 SNEGSKA (reference sequence). Unmatched junction bases numbered 2, after V lost 2 bases and J lost 7 bases. The CDR3 region has the DNA TGCAGTGCTAGAATGGACAGGGGTGGCTACACCTTC. The encoded protein is CSARMDRGGYTF.

This clonotype was seen a handful of times. The rearrangement links TRBV7-2 to TRBJ1-1; D call uncertain. V was clipped by 10 bases and J by 3 bases, with 15 bases between them. From germline, CDR1 is SGHTA and CDR2 FQGNSA. The CDR3 consists of 13 residues. The CDR3 nucleotides read TGTGCCACATCCCCGCGCAGTCACACTGAAGCTTTCTTT. Translating gives CATSPRSHTEAFF.

The rearrangement uses TRBV2 and TRBJ2-3, with 7 bases identical to TRBD2. V was pared by 0 bases and J by 2 bases, with 5 bases of the junction left unmatched. CDR1 is SNHLY, CDR2 FYNNEI, per germline. The CDR3 has 16 amino acids. The CDR3 region has the DNA TGTGCCAGCAGTGAAGCGCTTCGGGGGGACACAGATACGCAGTATTTT. Amino acids: CASSEALRGDTDTQYF.

This clonotype showed up many times. The gene calls are TRBV5-1 and TRBJ2-1; D may be TRBD2 (5 bases). CDR3 length: 15 amino acids. Trimming took 2 bases from V and 3 from J, leaving 12 bases between them. The V gene's germline CDR1 is SGHRS and CDR2 YFSETQ. CDR3 DNA sequence: TGCGCCAGCAGCTTAGGATGGACTGGCTACAATGAGCAGTTCTTC. Protein product: CASSLGWTGYNEQFF.

In this sample, this clonotype turned up many times. The chain combines TRBV5-1 with TRBJ2-1; D remains ambiguous. V gave up 4 bases and J gave up 8 bases, with 16 bases separating them. The CDR3 has 14 residues. The germline V gene encodes CDR1 SGHRS and CDR2 YFSETQ. CDR3 sequence: CASSPPPSYDEQFF. The CDR3 region has the DNA TGCGCCAGCAGCCCACCCCCGTCATACGATGAGCAGTTCTTC.

This clonotype was counted between two and nine times. The genes are TRBV5-1 and TRBJ1-2; 10 bases agree with TRBD1. With 4 bases clipped from V and 7 bases from J, the junction kept 10 bases outside the gene matches. Germline CDR1 reads SGHRS; CDR2 reads YFSETQ. This CDR3 contains 15 residues. The CDR3 spells CASSPQTGGKSGYTF. The CDR3 DNA is TGCGCCAGCAGCCCACAGACAGGGGGCAAGAGTGGCTACACCTTC. The full variable domain, completed using reference TRBV5-1 and TRBJ1-2, is KAGVTQTPRYLIKTRGQQVTLSCSPISGHRSVSWYQQTPGQGLQFLFEYFSETQRNKGNFPGRFSGRQFSNSRSEMNVSTLELGDSALYLCASSPQTGGKSGYTFGSGTRLTVV.

This clonotype was detected only a few times. V and J are TRBV29-1 and TRBJ2-1; D ambiguous. Germline V gives CDR1 SQVTM, CDR2 ANQGSEA. This CDR3 region has 14 residues. Trimming cost V 7 bases and J 4 bases, with 17 bases left between them. This chain's CDR3 is CSAKVAATYNEQFF. The DNA for the CDR3 is TGCAGCGCGAAGGTGGCTGCTACTTACAATGAGCAGTTCTTC.

This clonotype turned up a few times. V usage is TRBV6-1 and J usage is TRBJ1-2; TRBD1 matches 10 bases. This CDR3 is 15 amino acids long. Germline V lookup: CDR1 MNHNS, CDR2 SASEGT. J gave up 8 bases and V 6 bases, and 12 bases lay outside the gene matches. The CDR3 region has the DNA TGTGCCAGCAGATCACCGGGACAGGGGCTGGGCGGCTACACCTTC. Translation: CASRSPGQGLGGYTF.

This clonotype was seen more than once but under ten times. The V gene is TRBV27, the J gene TRBJ2-7; D call uncertain. The CDR3 extends over 11 amino acids. V lost 7 bases, J lost 5 bases, and 9 bases lay in between. Germline lookup yields CDR1 MNHEY and CDR2 SMNVEV (reference sequence). The CDR3 region has the DNA TGTGCCAGCATTTTCGGCGACGAGCAGTACTTC. Encoded protein: CASIFGDEQYF.

This clonotype was observed a few times. The V gene is TRBV3-1, the J gene TRBJ2-1, with 8 bases aligning to TRBD2. The CDR3 totals 16 residues. Unmatched junction bases numbered 4, after V lost 3 bases and J lost 0 bases. The germline CDR1 and CDR2 sequences are LGHDT and YNNKEL (reference sequence). The CDR3 is CASSQTAGVSYNEQFF. In DNA, the CDR3 is TGTGCCAGCAGCCAGACAGCGGGAGTCTCCTACAATGAGCAGTTCTTC.

This clonotype was picked up a small number of times. This sequence joins TRBV6-2 or TRBV6-3 and TRBJ1-4, with D unresolved. The CDR3 loop spans 13 amino acids. Trimming removed 6 bases at V and 7 bases at J, with 12 bases between. Per the germline V gene, CDR1 is MNHEY and CDR2 is SVGEGT. CDR3 coding DNA: TGTGCCAGCAGCCCGTGGGAGGGTGAAAAACTGTTTTTT. Its protein is CASSPWEGEKLFF.

The chain recombines TRBV4-3 with TRBJ2-3, with a possible D match to TRBD1 (5 bases). The CDR3 consists of 16 residues. The V and J ends lost 0 bases and 4 bases respectively, with 14 bases between them. Germline V gives CDR1 LGHNA, CDR2 YSLEER. The CDR3 loop is CASSQDSGQKPDTQYF. CDR3 bases: TGCGCCAGCAGCCAAGATTCTGGACAAAAGCCAGATACGCAGTATTTT.

This clonotype was detected only a few times. The chain recombines TRBV10-3 with TRBJ1-2; TRBD1 is a possible D gene (5 bases). Germline V CDR1 and CDR2: ENHRY, SYGVKD. This CDR3 spans 17 amino acids. V was shortened by 0 bases and J by 4 bases, with 18 bases between the two germline ends. The CDR3 bases are TGTGCCATCAGTGAGTCGAAGGCCCAGGGAATGATCTATGGCTACACCTTC. It yields the protein CAISESKAQGMIYGYTF.

This clonotype has just a few counts. The CDR3 protein is CASSLDTGGSSYNSPLHF. The CDR3, as DNA: TGTGCCAGCAGCTTGGACACAGGGGGCAGCTCCTATAATTCACCCCTCCACTTT. V gene TRBV7-8 combines with J gene TRBJ1-6, with 9 positions matching TRBD1. The germline CDR1 and CDR2 sequences are SGHVS and FQNEAQ. The CDR3 has 18 amino acids. Trimming took 3 bases from V and 0 from J; bases not matched to a gene: 6.

The chain couples TRBV5-4 to TRBJ2-7, with D maybe TRBD2 (6 bases). This CDR3 spans 16 amino acids. Trimming removed 0 bases at V and 0 bases at J, with 13 bases between. CDR1 and CDR2 (germline): SGHNT, YYREEE (reference sequence). The CDR3 DNA follows: TGTGCCAGCAGCTTGGCAACGGGACTGATCTCCTACGAGCAGTACTTC. Residues: CASSLATGLISYEQYF.